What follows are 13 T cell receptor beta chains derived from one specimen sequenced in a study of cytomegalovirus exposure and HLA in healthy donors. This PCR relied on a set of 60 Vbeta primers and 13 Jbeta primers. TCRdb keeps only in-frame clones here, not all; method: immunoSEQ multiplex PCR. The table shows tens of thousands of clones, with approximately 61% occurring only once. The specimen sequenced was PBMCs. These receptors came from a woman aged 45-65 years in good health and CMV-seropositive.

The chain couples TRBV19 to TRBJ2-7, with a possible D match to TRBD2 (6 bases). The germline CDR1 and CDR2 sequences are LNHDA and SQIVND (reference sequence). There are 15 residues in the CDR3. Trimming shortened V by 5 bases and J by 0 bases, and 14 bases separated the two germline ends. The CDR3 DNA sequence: TGTGCCAGTAGTCGGAACGGAGGGAGCTCCTACGAGCAGTACGTC. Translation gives CASSRNGGSSYEQYV.

CDR3 in amino acids: CASSKDTLNTEAFF. The CDR3 DNA follows: TGTGCCAGCAGTAAGGACACGTTGAACACTGAAGCTTTCTTT. The chain uses TRBV2 and TRBJ1-1, with a tentative D call TRBD1 (5 bases). The germline gives CDR1 SNHLY, CDR2 FYNNEI. Trimming shortened V by 5 bases and J by 0 bases, and 10 bases separated the two germline ends. This CDR3 region has 14 residues.

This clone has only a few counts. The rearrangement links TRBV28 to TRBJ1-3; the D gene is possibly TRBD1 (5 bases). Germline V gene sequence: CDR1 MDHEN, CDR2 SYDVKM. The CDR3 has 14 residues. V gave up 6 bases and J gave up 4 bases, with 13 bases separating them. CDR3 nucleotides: TGTGCCAGCAGAAAAACAGGCTCCGGAAACACCATATATTTT. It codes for CASRKTGSGNTIYF. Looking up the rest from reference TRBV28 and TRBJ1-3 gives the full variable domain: DVKVTQSSRYLVKRTGEKVFLECVQDMDHENMFWYRQDPGLGLRLIYFSYDVKMKEKGDIPEGYSVSREKKERFSLILESASTNQTSMYLCASRKTGSGNTIYFGEGSWLTVV.

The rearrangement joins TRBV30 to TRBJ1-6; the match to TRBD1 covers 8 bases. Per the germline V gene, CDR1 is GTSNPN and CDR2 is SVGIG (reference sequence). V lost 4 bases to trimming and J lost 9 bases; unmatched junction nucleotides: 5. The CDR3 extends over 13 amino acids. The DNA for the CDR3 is TGTGCCTGGAAGACAGGGGAGGGTTCACCCCTCCACTTT. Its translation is CAWKTGEGSPLHF. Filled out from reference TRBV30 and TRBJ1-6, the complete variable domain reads SQTIHQWPATLVQPVGSPLSLECTVEGTSNPNLYWYRQAAGRGLQLLFYSVGIGQISSEVPQNLSASRPQDRQFILSSKKLLLSDSGFYLCAWKTGEGSPLHFGNGTRLTVT.

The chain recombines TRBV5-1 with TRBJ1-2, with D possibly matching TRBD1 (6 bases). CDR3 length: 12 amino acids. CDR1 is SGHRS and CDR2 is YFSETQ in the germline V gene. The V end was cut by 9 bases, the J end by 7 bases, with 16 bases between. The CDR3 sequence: CATSTGGGGYTF. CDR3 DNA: TGCGCCACCTCGACGGGGGGCGGTGGCTACACCTTC.

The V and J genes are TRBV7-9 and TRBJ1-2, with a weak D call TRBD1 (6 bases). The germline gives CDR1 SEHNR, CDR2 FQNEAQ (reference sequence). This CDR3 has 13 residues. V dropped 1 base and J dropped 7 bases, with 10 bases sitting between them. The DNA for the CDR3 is TGTGCCAGCAGCTTAGGCAGGGGACGTGGCTACACCTTC. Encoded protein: CASSLGRGRGYTF.

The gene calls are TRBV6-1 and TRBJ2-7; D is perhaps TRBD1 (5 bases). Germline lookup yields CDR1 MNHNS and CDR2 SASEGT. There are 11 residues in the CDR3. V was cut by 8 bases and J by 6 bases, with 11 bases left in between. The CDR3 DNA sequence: TGTGCCAGCGCCGGAAGGGGCGAGCAGTACTTC. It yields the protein CASAGRGEQYF.

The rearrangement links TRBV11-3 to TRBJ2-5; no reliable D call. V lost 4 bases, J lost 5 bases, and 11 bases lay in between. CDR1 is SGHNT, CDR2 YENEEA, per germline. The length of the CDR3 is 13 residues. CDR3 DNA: TGTGCCAGCAGCTCCCGGTTTGAGGAGACCCAGTACTTC. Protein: CASSSRFEETQYF. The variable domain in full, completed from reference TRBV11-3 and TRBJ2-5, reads EAGVVQSPRYKIIEKKQPVAFWCNPISGHNTLYWYLQNLGQGPELLIRYENEEAVDDSQLPKDRFSAERLKGVDSTLKIQPAELGDSAVYLCASSSRFEETQYFGPGTRLLVL.

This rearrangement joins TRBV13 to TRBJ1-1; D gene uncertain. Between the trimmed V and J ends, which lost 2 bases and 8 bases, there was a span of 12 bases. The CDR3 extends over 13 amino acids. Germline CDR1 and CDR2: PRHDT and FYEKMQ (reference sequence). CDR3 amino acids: CASSLNSPSEAFF. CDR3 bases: TGTGCCAGCAGCTTAAACAGCCCATCGGAAGCTTTCTTT.

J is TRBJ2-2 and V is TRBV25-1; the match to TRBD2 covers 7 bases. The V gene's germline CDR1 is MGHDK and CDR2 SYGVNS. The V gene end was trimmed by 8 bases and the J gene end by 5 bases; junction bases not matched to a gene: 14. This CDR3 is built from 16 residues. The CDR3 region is CASQPGEGRRTGELFF. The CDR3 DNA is TGTGCCAGCCAGCCTGGGGAGGGGCGGCGGACCGGGGAGCTGTTTTTT.

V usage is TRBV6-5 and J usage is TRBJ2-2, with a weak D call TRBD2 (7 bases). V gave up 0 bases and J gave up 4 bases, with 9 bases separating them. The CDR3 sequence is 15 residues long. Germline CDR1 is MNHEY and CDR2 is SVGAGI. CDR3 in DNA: TGTGCCAGCAGTTACTCGGGGGGGGCCACCGGGGAGCTGTTTTTT. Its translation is CASSYSGGATGELFF.

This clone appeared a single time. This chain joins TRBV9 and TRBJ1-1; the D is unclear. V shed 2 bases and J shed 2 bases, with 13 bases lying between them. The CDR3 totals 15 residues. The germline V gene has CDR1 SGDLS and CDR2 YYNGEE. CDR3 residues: CASSVTPDSNTEAFF. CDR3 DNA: TGTGCCAGCAGCGTTACCCCGGATAGCAACACTGAAGCTTTCTTT.

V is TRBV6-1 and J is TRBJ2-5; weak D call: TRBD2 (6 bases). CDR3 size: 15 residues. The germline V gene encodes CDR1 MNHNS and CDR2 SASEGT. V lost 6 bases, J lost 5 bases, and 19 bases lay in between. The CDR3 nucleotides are TGTGCCAGCAGCGAATCGCGGGGCCCCTGGGAGACCCAGTACTTC. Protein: CASSESRGPWETQYF.